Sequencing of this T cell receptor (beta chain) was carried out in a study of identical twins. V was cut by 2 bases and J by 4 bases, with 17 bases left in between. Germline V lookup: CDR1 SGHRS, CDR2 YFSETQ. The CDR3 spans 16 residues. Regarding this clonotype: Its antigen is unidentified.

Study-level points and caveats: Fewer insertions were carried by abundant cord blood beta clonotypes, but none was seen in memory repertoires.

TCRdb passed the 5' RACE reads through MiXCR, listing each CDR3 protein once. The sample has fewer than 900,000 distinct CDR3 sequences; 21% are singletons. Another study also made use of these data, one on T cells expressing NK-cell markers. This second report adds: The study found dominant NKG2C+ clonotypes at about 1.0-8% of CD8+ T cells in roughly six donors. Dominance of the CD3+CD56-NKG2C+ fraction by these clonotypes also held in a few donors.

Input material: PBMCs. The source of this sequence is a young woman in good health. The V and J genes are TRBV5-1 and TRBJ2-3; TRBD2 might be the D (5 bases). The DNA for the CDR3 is TGCGCCAGCAGCTTCCCTATTCAGGAGGTTGCAGATACGCAGTATTTT. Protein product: CASSFPIQEVADTQYF.